One sample yielded the 5 T cell receptor beta chains listed below, sequenced in a study of CD8+CD57+ T cells in acquired aplastic anemia. TCR beta VDJ combinations and CDR3 sequences were profiled from genomic DNA. TCRdb itself ran the reads through MiXCR, one entry per CDR3 protein. The sample consists of about 160,000 distinct CDR3 sequences, 40% to 55% of them appearing once. Before being chosen for sequencing, patients had shown CD8+CD57+ cell expansion by flow cytometry. Sequencing was carried out using sorted CD4+, CD8+, or CD8+CD57+ T cells (not recorded which) from PBMCs. These TCRs come from a human donor with aplastic anemia.

The chain carries TRBV2 and TRBJ1-6; D may be TRBD1 (5 bases). Germline V gene sequence: CDR1 SNHLY, CDR2 FYNNEI. V lost 11 bases to trimming and J lost 7 bases, with 12 bases between them. This CDR3 has 12 residues. CDR3 coding DNA: TGTGCCGTTGGGGGGGAAAATTCACCCCTCCACTTT. Translating it yields CAVGGENSPLHF. The full variable domain, completed using reference TRBV2 and TRBJ1-6, is EPEVTQTPSHQVTQMGQEVILRCVPISNHLYFYWYRQILGQKVEFLVSFYNNEISEKSEIFDDQFSVERPDGSNFTLKIRSTKLEDSAMYFCAVGGENSPLHFGNGTRLTVT.

This clonotype was seen a few times. The V call is TRBV15, the J call TRBJ1-5; D gene unclear. Germline CDR1 LNHNV, CDR2 YYDKDF (reference sequence). The CDR3 runs 15 residues. V lost 5 bases to trimming and J lost 7 bases, with 18 bases between them. In nucleotides, the CDR3 is TGTGCCACCAGCCGTTCCCCGGGGAGCAGCCAGCCCCAGCATTTT. It is translated as CATSRSPGSSQPQHF.

This clonotype was recorded at least ten times. The rearrangement joins TRBV4-2 to TRBJ1-5; no clear D. Germline-derived CDR1 and CDR2 are LGHNA and YNFKEQ. The CDR3 length is 12 residues. Between the trimmed V and J ends, which lost 2 bases and 7 bases, there was a span of 6 bases. The CDR3 is CASSQHGQPQHF. The CDR3 coding sequence is TGTGCCAGCAGCCAACACGGGCAGCCCCAGCATTTT.

Ten or more counts support this clonotype. The chain couples TRBV5-1 to TRBJ2-3; the match to TRBD2 covers 10 bases. V dropped 3 bases and J dropped 6; count of bases not matched to a gene: 4. CDR1 is SGHRS, CDR2 YFSETQ, per germline. This CDR3 has 14 amino acids. The DNA of the CDR3 is TGCGCCAGCAGCTCTCTAGCGGGGGAGGATACGCAGTATTTT. As protein: CASSSLAGEDTQYF.

In this sample, this clonotype turned up many times. The chain uses TRBV2 and TRBJ1-1, with D possibly matching TRBD1 (6 bases). V was shortened by 7 bases and J by 4 bases, with 19 bases between the two germline ends. The CDR3 is 15 amino acids. Germline V CDR1 and CDR2: SNHLY, FYNNEI. The DNA of the CDR3 is TGTGCCAGCACCAAAAGGGGGGGGCAGGGCACTGAAGCTTTCTTT. As protein: CASTKRGGQGTEAFF.